These 21 T cell receptor beta chains originate from one sample sequenced in a study of shared clonotypes between healthy human individuals. Naivety among CD8 cells was defined by CD45RO negativity and positive CCR7 selection, thereby excluding terminally differentiated effector memory CD45RA+ cells. The table came from immunoSEQ multiplex PCR; TCRdb's copy has only in-frame clones and leaves some out. The repertoire includes 2 million to 2.5 million clones, around 96% of them detected once, and roughly 1% sits in the top ten. The material sequenced was naive CD8+ T cells sorted from blood. The receptors shown here come from a man aged 18 to 29 in good health.

The chain carries TRBV5-6 and TRBJ1-2; 7 nucleotides agree with TRBD1. The CDR3 contains 15 residues. The ends lost 2 bases at V and 2 bases at J; junction bases unmatched: 6. CDR1 is SGHDT and CDR2 is YYEEEE in the germline V gene. The DNA of the CDR3 is TGTGCCAGCAGCTTTTCCGGGACAGAGAACTATGGCTACACCTTC. It translates to CASSFSGTENYGYTF.

The chain couples TRBV7-8 to TRBJ2-2, with 11 bases that match TRBD1. After removal of 11 bases from V and 3 bases from J, the junction contained 8 bases not matched to a gene. This CDR3 comprises 15 residues. CDR1 is SGHVS, CDR2 FQNEAQ, per germline. The CDR3 nucleotides are TGTGCCGGATTGGGACAGGGGGGTGACACCGGGGAGCTGTTTTTT. It codes for CAGLGQGGDTGELFF.

This chain uses TRBV7-8 with TRBJ2-5; TRBD2 agrees at 7 bases. V shed 3 bases and J 4 bases; nucleotides not matched to a gene: 14. CDR1 and CDR2 from the germline V gene are SGHVS and FQNEAQ. The length of the CDR3 is 17 residues. DNA for the CDR3: TGTGCCAGCAGCTTTGGGGTAGCGGGTGCTTGGGGAGAGACCCAGTACTTC. Residues: CASSFGVAGAWGETQYF.

The CDR3 region is CASNSGGNNQPQHF. Written as DNA, the CDR3 is TGTGCCAGCAATTCGGGAGGGAACAATCAGCCCCAGCATTTT. The V gene is TRBV9, the J gene TRBJ1-5; D is uncertain. The ends were cut back, 6 bases at V and 3 bases at J, with 13 bases in the middle. This CDR3 is 14 amino acids long. Germline V gene lookup returns CDR1 SGDLS and CDR2 YYNGEE.

This rearrangement joins TRBV28 to TRBJ2-7; 7 bases are shared with TRBD1. Germline CDR1 and CDR2: MDHEN and SYDVKM. The CDR3 covers 15 residues. After removal of 5 bases from V and 3 bases from J, the junction contained 10 bases not matched to a gene. The CDR3 loop is CASSRTTQGHYEQYF. In DNA form, the CDR3 reads TGTGCCAGCAGTCGGACGACACAGGGGCACTACGAGCAGTACTTC.

The V and J genes are TRBV5-8 and TRBJ1-5, with a tentative D call TRBD1 (5 bases). CDR3 size: 15 residues. V dropped 0 bases and J dropped 4 bases, with 11 bases sitting between them. Germline CDR1 is SGHTS and CDR2 is YDEGEE. CDR3 in amino acids: CASSLGWGLNQPQHF. Here the CDR3 DNA reads TGTGCCAGCAGCTTGGGTTGGGGCCTAAATCAGCCCCAGCATTTT.

This chain connects TRBV2 to TRBJ1-2, with TRBD1 matching 8 bases. The ends lost 3 bases at V and 3 bases at J; junction bases unmatched: 6. Germline V lookup: CDR1 SNHLY, CDR2 FYNNEI. CDR3 length: 15 residues. In DNA, the CDR3 is TGTGCCAGCAGTGAGCAGGGGGCAGTTCACTATGGCTACACCTTC. Amino acid sequence: CASSEQGAVHYGYTF.

The genes are TRBV5-6 and TRBJ1-2, with D perhaps TRBD1 (6 bases). V was clipped by 4 bases and J by 2 bases, with 21 bases between them. CDR1 SGHDT and CDR2 YYEEEE come from the germline V gene. The length of the CDR3 is 17 residues. This CDR3 is CASSLRRGQTRNYGYTF. CDR3 nucleotides: TGTGCCAGCAGCCTCCGCCGAGGACAGACGCGGAACTATGGCTACACCTTC.

This chain links TRBV13 with TRBJ1-2; D is possibly TRBD1 (6 bases). Between the trimmed V and J ends, which lost 5 bases and 5 bases, there was a span of 18 bases. The CDR3 has 15 residues. Germline CDR1 is PRHDT and CDR2 is FYEKMQ (reference sequence). The DNA of the CDR3 is TGTGCCAGCAGCCTATCAATGGGGGCATTATATGGCTACACCTTC. Its protein product is CASSLSMGALYGYTF.

V usage is TRBV9 and J usage is TRBJ2-5; tentatively, D is TRBD2 (5 bases). This CDR3 is built from 14 residues. Trimming left V 2 bases short and J 5 bases short, with 13 bases between. Germline loops: CDR1 SGDLS, CDR2 YYNGEE. The CDR3 loop reads CASSVTDPGETQYF. CDR3 nucleotides: TGTGCCAGCAGCGTGACCGACCCGGGGGAGACCCAGTACTTC.

The V call is TRBV7-9, the J call TRBJ1-4; possibly TRBD1 for D (5 bases). The V gene lost 1 base and the J gene lost 1 base, with 7 bases spanning the gap. Per the germline V gene, CDR1 is SEHNR and CDR2 is FQNEAQ (reference sequence). The CDR3 contains 15 residues. The CDR3 loop reads CASSLGTGTNEKLFF. The CDR3 DNA reads TGTGCCAGCAGCTTAGGAACAGGAACTAATGAAAAACTGTTTTTT.

This clone was found once. The V and J genes are TRBV25-1 and TRBJ2-7, with D possibly matching TRBD2 (6 bases). In germline, CDR1 is MGHDK, CDR2 SYGVNS. Between the trimmed V and J ends, which lost 4 bases and 3 bases, there was a span of 13 bases. The CDR3 has 14 amino acids. The CDR3 here is CASSALLAGYEQYF. The CDR3 DNA is TGTGCCAGCAGTGCCTTACTAGCTGGCTACGAGCAGTACTTC.

This clone has only one observation. V and J are TRBV4-1 and TRBJ2-7; 10 bases are a match to TRBD1. Germline CDR1 and CDR2: MGHRA and YSYEKL. V lost 1 base, J lost 0 bases, and 3 bases stayed unmatched. CDR3 length equals 16 residues. CDR3 nucleotides: TGCGCCAGCAGCCAAGCTGGGACAGGGGACTCCTACGAGCAGTACTTC. It codes for CASSQAGTGDSYEQYF.

V is TRBV25-1 and J is TRBJ1-6, with D uncertain. The CDR3 length is 16 residues. V was pared by 4 bases and J by 2 bases, with 12 bases between. From germline, CDR1 is MGHDK and CDR2 SYGVNS. In DNA, the CDR3 is TGTGCCAGCAGTGCCCCAGTGGAGGCCTATAATTCACCCCTCCACTTT. The encoded protein is CASSAPVEAYNSPLHF.

The chain recombines TRBV10-3 with TRBJ2-5; no definite D call. Germline V gene lookup returns CDR1 ENHRY and CDR2 SYGVKD. With 2 bases removed from V and 2 bases from J, the gap between germline ends came to 15 bases. The CDR3 consists of 16 residues. The CDR3 nucleotides read TGTGCCATCAGTGAGAGTCATGATAGGTATCAAGAGACCCAGTACTTC. Translated: CAISESHDRYQETQYF.

The chain recombines TRBV7-6 with TRBJ2-4, with D unresolved. CDR1 is SGHVS, CDR2 FNYEAQ, per germline. Trimming cost V 1 base and J 7 bases, with 8 bases left between them. The CDR3 contains 13 residues. This CDR3 is CASSLEWSNIQYF. Here the CDR3 DNA reads TGTGCCAGCAGCTTAGAGTGGTCGAACATTCAGTACTTC.

The V gene is TRBV27, the J gene TRBJ1-1; tentatively, D is TRBD1 (6 bases). V was cut by 6 bases and J by 4 bases, with 18 bases left in between. Germline CDR1 reads MNHEY; CDR2 reads SMNVEV (reference sequence). The CDR3 covers 15 residues. CDR3 protein: CASSPLREGGTEAFF. In DNA, the CDR3 is TGTGCCAGCAGCCCCCTGAGGGAGGGGGGCACTGAAGCTTTCTTT.

This chain links TRBV4-3 with TRBJ2-2, with no clear D. Germline V CDR1 and CDR2: LGHNA, YSLEER. The length of the CDR3 is 13 residues. V was pared by 2 bases and J by 5 bases, with 6 bases between. The CDR3 loop reads CASSQIRTGELFF. CDR3 DNA: TGCGCCAGCAGCCAAATAAGAACCGGGGAGCTGTTTTTT.

In its sample, this clone was seen once. The chain's CDR3 is CASGLVQTDATNEKLFF. In DNA form, the CDR3 reads TGTGCTAGTGGTTTGGTACAAACGGATGCAACTAATGAAAAACTGTTTTTT. The rearrangement joins TRBV12-5 to TRBJ1-4, with D unresolved. V was shortened by 0 bases and J by 0 bases, with 11 bases between the two germline ends. The CDR3 spans 17 residues. CDR1 and CDR2 from the germline V gene are LGHNT and FRNRAP.

The CDR3 sequence is CASSLALTGSSGEQFF. The CDR3 DNA follows: TGTGCCAGCAGCTTGGCCCTCACTGGATCGAGCGGTGAGCAGTTCTTC. The chain uses TRBV7-2 and TRBJ2-1; D is possibly TRBD2 (5 bases). This CDR3 has 16 amino acids. V was shortened by 3 bases and J by 9 bases, with 21 bases between the two germline ends. Per germline, CDR1 SGHTA and CDR2 FQGNSA.

Notes on this clone: Distinct nucleotide sequences in the sample also encode this CDR3. The chain couples TRBV4-2 to TRBJ2-7; D uncertain. Germline CDR1 is LGHNA and CDR2 is YNFKEQ. CDR3 length: 13 amino acids. Between the trimmed V and J ends, which lost 1 base and 2 bases, there was a span of 6 bases. CDR3 DNA sequence: TGTGCCAGCAGCCAAGGGCCGGCCTACGAGCAGTACTTC. Translated, it gives CASSQGPAYEQYF.